A selection of T cell receptor beta chains follows, all from one sample in a study of cytomegalovirus exposure and HLA in healthy donors. The data were produced by immunoSEQ multiplex PCR, yet TCRdb's version contains in-frame clones alone and is incomplete. The repertoire has approximately 190,000 clones, approximately 87% of them found once; the top ten carry about 1.2%. The material sequenced was PBMCs. The receptors were sampled from a man aged 30 to 45 in good health and CMV-seronegative. The CDR3 runs from the conserved cysteine through the conserved F or W. The order of the fields is D gene, J gene, V gene, clone size, CDR3 protein, CDR3 DNA. A D gene is named only where the DNA matches it firmly. A row's size may be missing; if present it is once, few, many or a size class.

NA TRBJ2-1 TRBV28 NA CASISGFMREQFF TGTGCCAGCATTAGCGGTTTTATGAGGGAGCAGTTCTTC
NA TRBJ1-1 TRBV7-9 NA CASSFRSEAFF TGTGCCAGCAGCTTCCGGAGTGAGGCTTTCTTT
NA TRBJ2-7 TRBV7-9 NA CSSSSEASYEQYF TGTTCCAGCAGCTCGGAGGCCTCCTACGAGCAGTACTTC
NA TRBJ2-5 TRBV19 NA CASSISGSSQETQYF TGTGCCAGTAGTATATCCGGGAGCTCCCAAGAGACCCAGTACTTC
NA TRBJ2-1 TRBV6-6 NA CASRPDLAPYNEQFF TGTGCCAGCAGACCCGACTTAGCGCCCTACAATGAGCAGTTCTTC
NA TRBJ2-7 TRBV6-6 once CASSYFPQNNEQYF TGTGCCAGCAGTTACTTCCCCCAAAACAACGAGCAGTACTTC
NA TRBJ2-1 TRBV6-5 NA CASSSGLVNNEQFF TGTGCCAGCAGCTCTGGACTGGTAAACAATGAGCAGTTCTTC
NA TRBJ1-5 TRBV29-1 few CSVTDRYDGQPQHF TGCAGCGTTACCGACAGGTACGACGGTCAGCCCCAGCATTTT
NA TRBJ2-3 TRBV5-4 few CASSLGAVTDTQYF TGTGCCAGCAGCTTAGGAGCGGTGACAGATACGCAGTATTTT
NA TRBJ1-4 TRBV11-2 NA CASSLGRGRAKDEKLFF TGTGCCAGCAGCTTAGGCCGAGGGCGGGCCAAGGATGAAAAACTGTTTTTT
NA TRBJ1-2 TRBV28 NA CASSLSTLFASGYTF TGTGCCAGCAGTTTATCAACGTTATTCGCGTCTGGCTACACCTTC
NA TRBJ2-6 TRBV7-9 NA CSSSLIRSSGANVLTF TGTTCCAGCAGCTTGATTAGAAGCTCTGGGGCCAACGTCCTGACTTTC
NA TRBJ1-1 TRBV5-1 NA CASSPRPAGVVNTEAFF TGCGCCAGCAGCCCCCGACCAGCAGGGGTAGTGAACACTGAAGCTTTCTTT
TRBD2 TRBJ2-1 TRBV5-1 NA CASSFGTSGWQAYNEQFF TGCGCCAGCAGCTTCGGGACTAGCGGGTGGCAGGCCTACAATGAGCAGTTCTTC
TRBD2 TRBJ2-3 TRBV5-1 NA CASSLAGTSGSSPDTQYF TGCGCCAGCAGCTTGGCCGGGACTAGCGGGAGCAGTCCGGATACGCAGTATTTT
NA TRBJ1-6 TRBV6-6 NA CASSYNNRDSPLHF TGTGCCAGCAGTTACAATAACAGGGATTCACCCCTCCACTTT
NA TRBJ1-1 TRBV5-4 NA CASSLRGWRTEAFF TGTGCCAGCAGCCTAAGGGGATGGAGAACTGAAGCTTTCTTT
TRBD1 TRBJ1-1 TRBV6-4 NA CASSLAGTGNTEAFF TGTGCCAGCAGCCTAGCCGGGACAGGGAACACTGAAGCTTTCTTT
NA TRBJ1-6 TRBV15 NA CATSRVPLEFPLHF TGTGCCACCAGCAGAGTTCCCCTAGAGTTCCCCCTCCACTTT
TRBD1 TRBJ1-1 TRBV5-4 NA CASSSTADRAGEAFF TGTGCCAGCAGCTCGACCGCCGACAGGGCCGGGGAAGCTTTCTTT
TRBD1 TRBJ2-5 TRBV25-1 NA CASSSGTGEETQYF TGTGCCAGCTCCTCCGGGACAGGGGAAGAGACCCAGTACTTC
NA TRBJ2-7 TRBV4-2 NA CASSQDTYEQYF TGTGCCAGCAGCCAAGATACCTACGAGCAGTACTTC
NA TRBJ1-5 TRBV19 NA CASSLLWNGGDQPQHF TGTGCCAGTAGCCTCCTTTGGAACGGGGGGGATCAGCCCCAGCATTTT
TRBD2 TRBJ2-3 TRBV25-1 NA CASTWTSGGAEDTQYF TGTGCCAGCACCTGGACTAGCGGGGGGGCTGAAGATACGCAGTATTTT
NA TRBJ1-1 TRBV5-6 NA CASTWGGTEAFF TGTGCCAGCACCTGGGGGGGCACTGAAGCTTTCTTT
TRBD1 TRBJ1-1 TRBV28 NA CASSSAPGQGIPNTEAFF TGTGCCAGCAGTTCAGCGCCGGGACAGGGAATTCCGAACACTGAAGCTTTCTTT
TRBD1 TRBJ1-2 TRBV2 NA CASSEVGQGRGYTF TGTGCCAGCAGTGAAGTGGGACAGGGAAGGGGCTACACCTTC
NA TRBJ1-6 TRBV4-1 once CASSQAQGQGKNSPLHF TGCGCCAGCAGCCAAGCCCAGGGCCAGGGGAAGAATTCACCCCTCCACTTT
NA TRBJ1-2 TRBV28 NA CASSLDSYGYAF TGTGCCAGCAGTCTGGACAGCTATGGCTACGCCTTC
TRBD1 TRBJ1-5 TRBV19 few CASSRTGAGSNQPQHF TGTGCCAGTAGTAGAACAGGGGCTGGTAGTAATCAGCCCCAGCATTTT
TRBD1 TRBJ2-7 TRBV5-6 NA CASSPSGQGALGEQYF TGTGCCAGCAGCCCAAGTGGACAGGGGGCGTTGGGGGAGCAGTACTTC
NA TRBJ2-7 TRBV10-3 NA CAISEPDRNSYEQYF TGTGCCATCAGTGAGCCTGACAGGAATTCCTACGAGCAGTACTTC
NA TRBJ1-2 TRBV10-3 NA CAISAAGGGNGYTF TGTGCCATCAGTGCAGCTGGCGGGGGGAATGGCTACACCTTC
NA TRBJ1-5 TRBV15 NA CATSELGVAQHF TGTGCCACCAGCGAGCTAGGGGTTGCCCAGCATTTT
NA TRBJ2-7 TRBV7-9 NA CASSPSSGLAIYEQYF TGTGCCAGCAGCCCCAGTTCGGGACTTGCGATCTACGAGCAGTACTTC
TRBD1 TRBJ2-2 TRBV2 NA CASRPGQGMGTGELFF TGTGCCAGCAGGCCGGGACAGGGGATGGGGACCGGGGAGCTGTTTTTT
NA TRBJ2-2 TRBV11-2 NA CASSFQSPTGELFF TGTGCCAGCAGCTTTCAGTCCCCCACCGGGGAGCTGTTTTTT
TRBD2 TRBJ2-2 TRBV4-2 NA CASSVSGRGTGELFF TGTGCCAGCAGCGTCAGCGGGAGGGGCACCGGGGAGCTGTTTTTT
NA TRBJ2-4 TRBV18 NA CASSAGIGNIQYF TGTGCCAGCTCCGCAGGGATCGGAAACATTCAGTACTTC
NA TRBJ1-2 TRBV9 NA CASSVNTLNYGYTF TGTGCCAGCAGCGTAAACACCCTTAACTATGGCTACACCTTC
TRBD2 TRBJ2-2 TRBV5-1 NA CASSLVEAGGTGELFF TGCGCCAGCAGCTTGGTAGAGGCCGGGGGGACCGGGGAGCTGTTTTTT
NA TRBJ1-5 TRBV25-1 NA CASSEYSEDQPQHF TGTGCCAGCAGTGAATATAGCGAGGATCAGCCCCAGCATTTT
NA TRBJ2-1 TRBV30 NA CAWSRWRGLAADEQFF TGTGCCTGGAGTCGATGGAGGGGACTTGCGGCCGATGAGCAGTTCTTC
NA TRBJ1-2 TRBV6-1 NA CASRGSQNYGYTF TGTGCCAGCAGGGGCAGCCAGAACTATGGCTACACCTTC